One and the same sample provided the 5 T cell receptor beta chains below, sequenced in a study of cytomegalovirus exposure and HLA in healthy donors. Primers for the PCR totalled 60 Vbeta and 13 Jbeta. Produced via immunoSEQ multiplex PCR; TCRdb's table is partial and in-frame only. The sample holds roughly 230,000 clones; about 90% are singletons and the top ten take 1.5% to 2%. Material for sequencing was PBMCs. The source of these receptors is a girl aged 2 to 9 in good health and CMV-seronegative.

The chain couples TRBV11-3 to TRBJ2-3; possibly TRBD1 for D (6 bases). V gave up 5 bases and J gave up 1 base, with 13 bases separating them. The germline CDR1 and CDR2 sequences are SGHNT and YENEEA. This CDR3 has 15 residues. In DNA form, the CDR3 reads TGTGCCAGCAGCCCCTCGGGACACCGCACAGATACGCAGTATTTT. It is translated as CASSPSGHRTDTQYF.

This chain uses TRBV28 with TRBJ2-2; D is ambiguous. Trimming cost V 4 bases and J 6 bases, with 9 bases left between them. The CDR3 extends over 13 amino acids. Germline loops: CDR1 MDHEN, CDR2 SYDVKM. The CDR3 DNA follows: TGTGCCAGCAGTTGGCCCGCCGCCGGGGAGCTGTTTTTT. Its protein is CASSWPAAGELFF.

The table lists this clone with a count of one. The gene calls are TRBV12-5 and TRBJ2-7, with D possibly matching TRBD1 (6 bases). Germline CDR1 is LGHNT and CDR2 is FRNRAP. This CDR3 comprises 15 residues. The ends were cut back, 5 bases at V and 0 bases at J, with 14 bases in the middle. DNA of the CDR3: TGTGCTAGTGGTACCACCGGGACATACTCCTACGAGCAGTACTTC. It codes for CASGTTGTYSYEQYF.

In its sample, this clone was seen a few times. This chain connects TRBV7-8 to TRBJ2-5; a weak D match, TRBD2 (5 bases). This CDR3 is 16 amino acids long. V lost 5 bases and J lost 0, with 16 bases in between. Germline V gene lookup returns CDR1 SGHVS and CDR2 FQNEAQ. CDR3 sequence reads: CASSQRRFGDQETQYF. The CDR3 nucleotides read TGTGCCAGCAGCCAACGGAGGTTTGGGGACCAAGAGACCCAGTACTTC.

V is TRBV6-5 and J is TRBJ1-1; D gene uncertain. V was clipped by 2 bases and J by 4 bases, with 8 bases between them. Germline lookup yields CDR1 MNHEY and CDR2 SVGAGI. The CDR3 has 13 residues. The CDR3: CASSYRETTEAFF. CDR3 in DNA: TGTGCCAGCAGTTACAGGGAGACCACTGAAGCTTTCTTT.